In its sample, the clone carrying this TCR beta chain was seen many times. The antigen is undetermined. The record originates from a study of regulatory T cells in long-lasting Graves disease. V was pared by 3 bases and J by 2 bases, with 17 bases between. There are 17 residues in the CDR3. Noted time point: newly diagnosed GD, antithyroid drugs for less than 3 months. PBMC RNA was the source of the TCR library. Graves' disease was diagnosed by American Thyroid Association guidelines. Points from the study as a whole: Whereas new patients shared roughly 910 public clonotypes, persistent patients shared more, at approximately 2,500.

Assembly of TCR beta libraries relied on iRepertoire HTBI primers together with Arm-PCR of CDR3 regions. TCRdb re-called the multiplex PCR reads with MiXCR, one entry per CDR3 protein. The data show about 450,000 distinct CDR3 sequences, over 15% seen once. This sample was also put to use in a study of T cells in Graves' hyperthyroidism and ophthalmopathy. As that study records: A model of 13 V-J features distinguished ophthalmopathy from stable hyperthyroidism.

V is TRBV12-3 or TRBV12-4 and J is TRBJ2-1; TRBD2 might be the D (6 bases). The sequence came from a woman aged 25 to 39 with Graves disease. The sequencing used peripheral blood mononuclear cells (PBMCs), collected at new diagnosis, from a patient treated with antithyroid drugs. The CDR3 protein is CASSFYTGRGTYNEQFF. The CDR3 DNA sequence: TGTGCCAGCAGTTTTTACACGGGACGCGGGACCTACAATGAGCAGTTCTTC.